Given below is one T cell receptor beta chain in context. This specimen comes from a study of T cells after yellow fever vaccination. A 5'RACE template-switching step, the method used to make TCR cDNA, added a universal primer site and UMIs. From the 5' RACE reads, TCRdb called clonotypes with MiXCR, one entry per CDR3 protein. This table holds a few hundred thousand distinct CDR3 sequences, around 3.6% found once. The CDR3 contains 16 residues. V lost 4 bases to trimming and J lost 1 base; unmatched junction nucleotides: 4. Germline V lookup: CDR1 LGHDT, CDR2 YNNKEL (reference sequence). V is TRBV3-1 and J is TRBJ2-3; 11 bases match TRBD2. The clonotype was recovered from a man younger than 30 who received the YFV17D yellow fever vaccine. Sequencing was performed on PBMCs, taken on the day of the yellow fever booster vaccination. DNA of the CDR3: TGTGCCAGCAGCCTTAGCGGGGGGGCCCGCACAGATACGCAGTATTTT. This sequence encodes CASSLSGGARTDTQYF.